This TCR beta chain was obtained from a study of breast tumors, draining lymph nodes, adjacent tissues. Study-wide points: Tumor TCR diversity was below lymph nodes but above nontumor tissue.

Axillary draining lymph nodes of breast cancer patients supplied the node samples. A word on this clonotype: The antigen remains undetermined.

The CDR3 covers 17 residues. Germline CDR1 and CDR2: MNHNS and SASEGT. The trim removed 5 bases at V and 3 bases at J, leaving 13 bases unmatched. Using its own MiXCR run on the multiplex PCR reads, TCRdb lists one record per CDR3 protein. The sample comprises approximately 300,000 distinct CDR3 sequences, more than 30% of which are singletons, and 1.1% rests with the top ten. The sample was axillary lymph node tissue. The clonotype comes from a female donor with breast cancer. Some clones in this sample may be carry-over from other donors' samples. V gene TRBV6-1 combines with J gene TRBJ1-5; 7 bases align to TRBD1. The CDR3 bases are TGTGCCAGCAGTTATATGCCCCCGGGACAGCTCAATCAGCCCCAGCATTTT. It encodes CASSYMPPGQLNQPQHF.